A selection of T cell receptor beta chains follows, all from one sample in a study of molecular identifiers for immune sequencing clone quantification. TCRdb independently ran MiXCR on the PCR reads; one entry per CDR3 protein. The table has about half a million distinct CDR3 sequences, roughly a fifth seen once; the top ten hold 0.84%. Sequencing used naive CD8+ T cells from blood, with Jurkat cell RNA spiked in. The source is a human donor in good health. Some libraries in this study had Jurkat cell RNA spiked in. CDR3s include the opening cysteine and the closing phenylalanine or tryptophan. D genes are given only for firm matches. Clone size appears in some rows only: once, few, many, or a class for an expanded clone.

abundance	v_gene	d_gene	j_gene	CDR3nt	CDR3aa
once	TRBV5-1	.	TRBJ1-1	TGTGCCAGCAGCTTGGTGACTCCTAAGACGGGGAACACTGGAGCTTTCTTT	CASSLVTPKTGNTGAFF
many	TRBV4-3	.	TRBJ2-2	TGCGCCAGCAGCCAAGGAGTCATGGTCGGGGAGCTGTTTTTT	CASSQGVMVGELFF
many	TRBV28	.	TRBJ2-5	TGTGCCAGCAGTTTATCACAGTCAGACATGGGAGCCCAAGAGACCCAGTACTTC	CASSLSQSDMGAQETQYF
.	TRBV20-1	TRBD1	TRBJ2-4	TGCAGTGGGGTACCGGGACAGGGGGAGTTCTCAGCCAAAAACATTCAGTACTTC	CSGVPGQGEFSAKNIQYF
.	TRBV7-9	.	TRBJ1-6	TGTGCCAGCATCTCCGGGGTCCCCTATAATTCACCCCTCCACTTT	CASISGVPYNSPLHF
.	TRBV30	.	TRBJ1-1	TGTGCCTGGGACCCAAGTGGGGCCTCTGAAGCTTTCTTT	CAWDPSGASEAFF
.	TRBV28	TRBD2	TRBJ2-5	TGTGCCAGCAGTCCCCCGGCTAGCGGCCAAGAGACCCAGTACTTC	CASSPPASGQETQYF
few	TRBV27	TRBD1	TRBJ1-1	TGTGCCAGCTTCCACAGGGGGCGCGACACTGAAGCTTTCTTT	CASFHRGRDTEAFF
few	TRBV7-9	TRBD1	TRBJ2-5	TGTGCCAGCAGCCCGCCCCTTGGGACAGGGGGTAATAGGGGCCTGGACCAAGAGACCCAGTACTTC	CASSPPLGTGGNRGLDQETQYF
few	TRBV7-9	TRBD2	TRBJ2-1	TGTGCCAGCAGCGCCGGGGGGGCCAGAGAGCAGTTCTTC	CASSAGGAREQFF
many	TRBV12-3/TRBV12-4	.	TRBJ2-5	TGTGCCAGCAGCTACAGCCTTCGGTACCAAGAGACCCAGTACTTC	CASSYSLRYQETQYF
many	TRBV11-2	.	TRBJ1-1	TGTGCCAGCAGCCCCCAGGCTCGAAACACTGAAGCTTTCTTT	CASSPQARNTEAFF
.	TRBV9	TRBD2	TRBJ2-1	TGTGCCAGCAGCTTTAGGACTAGCGACCCCTACAATGAGCAGTTCTTC	CASSFRTSDPYNEQFF
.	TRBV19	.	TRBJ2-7	TGTGCCAGTAGTATAGAACGGGACAATAACTACGAGCAGTACTTC	CASSIERDNNYEQYF
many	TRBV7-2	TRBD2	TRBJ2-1	TGTGCCAGCAGCTCGTGGGGGGGGGTGGGCTACAATGAGCAGTTCTTC	CASSSWGGVGYNEQFF
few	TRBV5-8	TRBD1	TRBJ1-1	TGTGCCAGCAGCAAAAACAGGGGCCTGAACACTGAAGCTTTCTTT	CASSKNRGLNTEAFF
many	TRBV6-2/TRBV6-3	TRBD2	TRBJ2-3	TGTGCCAGCAGTTACATCGGACTAGCGGGGACTAGCACAGATACGCAGTATTTT	CASSYIGLAGTSTDTQYF
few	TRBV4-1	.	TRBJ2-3	TGCGCCAGCAGCCAAGTCGTGCTGTCCACAGATACGCAGTATTTT	CASSQVVLSTDTQYF
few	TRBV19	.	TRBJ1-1	TGTGCCAGTAGTATAGTAGGGGGACACCCGAACACTGAAGCTTTCTTT	CASSIVGGHPNTEAFF
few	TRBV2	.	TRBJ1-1	TGTGCCAGCAATCCAAACCCTGGCACTGAAGCTTTCTTT	CASNPNPGTEAFF
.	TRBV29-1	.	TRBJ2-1	TGCAGCGTTGTTGGCGGTGGGTACAATGAGCAGTTCTTC	CSVVGGGYNEQFF
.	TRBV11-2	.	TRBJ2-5	TGTGCCAGCAGCCCCCTCCCCACGGAGACCCAGTACTTC	CASSPLPTETQYF
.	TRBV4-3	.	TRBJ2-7	TGCGCCAGCAGCCAAACCGGGACTGGGTCCTACGAGCAGCACTTC	CASSQTGTGSYEQHF
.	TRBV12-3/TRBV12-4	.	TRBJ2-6	TGTGCCATCACACCCGGTGGGGCTCCCTCTGGGGCCAACGTCCTGACTTTC	CAITPGGAPSGANVLTF
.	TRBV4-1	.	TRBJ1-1	TGCGCCAGCAGCCAAGCAGCGTGGCAGGGGTACACTGAAGCTTTCTTT	CASSQAAWQGYTEAFF
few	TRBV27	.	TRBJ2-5	TGTGCCAGCAGTCCAACGACGTGGCAAGAGACCCAGTACTTC	CASSPTTWQETQYF
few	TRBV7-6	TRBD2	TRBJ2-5	TGTGCCAGCAGCTCCCACGGGGGGGAGACCCAGTACTTC	CASSSHGGETQYF
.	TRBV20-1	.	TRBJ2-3	TGCAGTGCTAGTCGTCCGGCAGCAAGTGCAGATACGCAGTATTTT	CSASRPAASADTQYF
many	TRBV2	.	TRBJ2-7	TGTGCCAGCAGTGAAGCGCTAAGGGTCCCCACCTACGAGCAGTACTTC	CASSEALRVPTYEQYF
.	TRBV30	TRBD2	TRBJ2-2	TGTGCCTGGAAGGGACCAGCGGGGGAGATCGGGGAGCTGTTTTTT	CAWKGPAGEIGELFF
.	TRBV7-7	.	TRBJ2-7	TGTGCTAGCAGCTTATTCCCAAGCTACGAGCAGTACTTC	CASSLFPSYEQYF
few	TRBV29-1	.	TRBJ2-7	TGCAGCGTTGAGCTAGCGCTCGAGCAGTACTTC	CSVELALEQYF
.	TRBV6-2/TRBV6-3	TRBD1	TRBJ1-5	TGTGCCAGCAGTTTGGGACAGCGCAATCAGCCCCAGCATTTT	CASSLGQRNQPQHF
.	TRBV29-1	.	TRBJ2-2	TGCAGCGTTGGGGCTAACACCGGGGAGCTGTTTTTT	CSVGANTGELFF
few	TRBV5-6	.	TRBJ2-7	TGTGCCAGCAGCTTGGGGGACTTGGAATACGAGCAGTACTTC	CASSLGDLEYEQYF
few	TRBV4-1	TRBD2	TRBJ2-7	TGCGCCAGCAGCCTCCCAGCGGGAAGTGAGCAGTACTTC	CASSLPAGSEQYF
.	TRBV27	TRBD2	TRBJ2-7	TGTGCCAGCAGTTTTAGGGCGGGAGGGTTTTCCTACGAGCAGTACTTC	CASSFRAGGFSYEQYF
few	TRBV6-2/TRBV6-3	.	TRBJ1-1	TGTGCCATATGTCGGTTCATGAACACTGAAGCTTTCTTT	CAICRFMNTEAFF
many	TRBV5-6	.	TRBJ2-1	TGTGCCAGCAGCTCGGCCCTTACCGCTTACAATGAGCAGTTCTTC	CASSSALTAYNEQFF
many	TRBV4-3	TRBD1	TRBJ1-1	TGCGCCAGCAGCCTTCACAGGGGCACTGAAGCTTTCTTT	CASSLHRGTEAFF